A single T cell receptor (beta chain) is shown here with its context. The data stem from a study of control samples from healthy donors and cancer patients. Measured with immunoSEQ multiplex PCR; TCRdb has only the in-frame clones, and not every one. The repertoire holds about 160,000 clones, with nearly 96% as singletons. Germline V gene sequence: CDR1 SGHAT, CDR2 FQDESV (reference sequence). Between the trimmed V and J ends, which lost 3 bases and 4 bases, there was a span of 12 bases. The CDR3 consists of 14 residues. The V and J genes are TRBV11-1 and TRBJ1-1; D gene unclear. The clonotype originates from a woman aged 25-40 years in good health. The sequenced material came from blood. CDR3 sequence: CASSFGRVGTEAFF. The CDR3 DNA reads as TGTGCCAGCAGCTTTGGGCGCGTCGGCACTGAAGCTTTCTTT.